The entry below gives a single T cell receptor (beta chain) sequence along with its context. Method: immunoSEQ multiplex PCR; TCRdb's copy keeps in-frame clones and lacks some. Here the sample spans over 85,000 clones, roughly 90% being singletons. These data are taken from a study of control samples from healthy donors and cancer patients. Trimming cost V 5 bases and J 2 bases, with 9 bases left between them. The germline V gene encodes CDR1 MNHEY and CDR2 SVGAGI. This CDR3 has 13 residues. The sequence was collected from a woman aged 60 to 75 with lung cancer. V and J are TRBV6-5 and TRBJ1-1; no definite D call. The sequenced sample was PBMCs. CDR3 protein: CASSLDDNTEAFF. CDR3 sequence (DNA): TGTGCCAGCAGTCTGGACGATAACACTGAAGCTTTCTTT.